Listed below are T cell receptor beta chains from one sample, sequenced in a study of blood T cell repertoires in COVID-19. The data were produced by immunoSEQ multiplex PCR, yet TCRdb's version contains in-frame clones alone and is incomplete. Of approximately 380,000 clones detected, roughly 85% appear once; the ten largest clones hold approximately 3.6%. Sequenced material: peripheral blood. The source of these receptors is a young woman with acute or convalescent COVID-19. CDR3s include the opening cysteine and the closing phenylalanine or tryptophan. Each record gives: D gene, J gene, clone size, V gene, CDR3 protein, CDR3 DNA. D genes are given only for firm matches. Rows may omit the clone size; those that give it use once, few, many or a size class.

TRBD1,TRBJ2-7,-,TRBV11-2,CASSLTGTVTSYEQYF,TGTGCCAGCAGCTTAACCGGGACAGTGACTTCCTACGAGCAGTACTTC
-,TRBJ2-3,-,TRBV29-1,CSVGATDTDTQYF,TGCAGCGTTGGGGCTACAGACACAGATACGCAGTATTTT
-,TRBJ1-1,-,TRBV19,CASSISQGYAEAFF,TGTGCCAGTAGTATCTCCCAGGGTTACGCTGAAGCTTTCTTT
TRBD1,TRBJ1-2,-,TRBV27,CASSPLGTGYGYTF,TGTGCCAGCAGTCCGCTCGGGACAGGCTATGGCTACACCTTC
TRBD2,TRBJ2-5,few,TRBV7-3,CASSLGLAGSEGETQYF,TGTGCCAGCAGCTTAGGGTTAGCGGGATCCGAGGGAGAGACCCAGTACTTC
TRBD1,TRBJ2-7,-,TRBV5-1,CASSYGQAYEQYF,TGCGCCAGCAGCTACGGACAGGCCTACGAGCAGTACTTC
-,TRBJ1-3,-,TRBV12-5,CASGQGVSGNTIYF,TGTGCTAGTGGTCAAGGGGTCTCTGGAAACACCATATATTTT
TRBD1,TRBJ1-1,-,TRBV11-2,CASSSFPGQGMNTEAFF,TGTGCCAGCAGCTCGTTTCCGGGACAGGGGATGAACACTGAAGCTTTCTTT
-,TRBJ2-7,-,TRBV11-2,CASSFGPYEQYF,TGTGCCAGCAGCTTTGGCCCCTACGAGCAGTACTTC
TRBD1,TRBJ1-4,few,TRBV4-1,CASSQERGLANEKLFF,TGCGCCAGCAGCCAAGAGAGGGGGCTCGCTAATGAAAAACTGTTTTTT
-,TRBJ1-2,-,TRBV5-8,CASSLSGLGEVYGYTF,TGTGCCAGCAGCTTGAGCGGGCTGGGGGAGGTTTATGGCTACACCTTC
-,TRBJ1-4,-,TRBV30,CAWRMGGGRERLFF,TGTGCCTGGCGGATGGGTGGAGGTCGTGAAAGGCTGTTTTTT
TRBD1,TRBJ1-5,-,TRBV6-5,CASPDRAGQPQHF,TGTGCCAGCCCGGACAGGGCGGGGCAGCCCCAGCATTTT
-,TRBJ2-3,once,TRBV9,CASSSQSDTQYF,TGTGCCAGCAGCTCCCAGTCAGATACGCAGTATTTT
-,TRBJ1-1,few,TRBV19,CASRVGQDAEAFF,TGTGCCAGTAGGGTGGGACAAGACGCTGAAGCTTTCTTT
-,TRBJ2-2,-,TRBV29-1,CSVGRQNTGELFF,TGCAGCGTTGGCAGACAAAACACCGGGGAGCTGTTTTTT
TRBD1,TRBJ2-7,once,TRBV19,CASSIAGTGGYEQYF,TGTGCCAGTAGTATAGCCGGGACAGGTGGTTACGAGCAGTACTTC
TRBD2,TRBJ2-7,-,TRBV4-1,CASSQDFLAAYEQYF,TGCGCCAGCAGCCAAGATTTTCTAGCGGCCTACGAGCAGTACTTC
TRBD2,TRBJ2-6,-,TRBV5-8,CASSPGGGGANVLTF,TGTGCCAGCAGCCCTGGGGGGGGAGGGGCCAACGTCCTGACTTTC
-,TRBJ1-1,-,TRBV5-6,CASSSLRFIQRLNTEAFF,TGTGCCAGCAGCTCTCTGCGGTTTATACAGCGGCTGAACACTGAAGCTTTCTTT
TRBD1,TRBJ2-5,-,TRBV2,CASSEWDRGRETQYF,TGTGCCAGCAGTGAATGGGACAGGGGAAGGGAGACCCAGTACTTC
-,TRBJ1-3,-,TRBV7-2,CASSLVYSGNTIYF,TGTGCCAGCAGCTTAGTATACTCTGGAAACACCATATATTTT
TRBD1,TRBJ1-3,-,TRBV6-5,CASSYNTGVVGNTIYF,TGTGCCAGCAGTTACAATACAGGGGTTGTCGGAAACACCATATATTTT
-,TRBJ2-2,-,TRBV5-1,CASSPQGNTGELFF,TGCGCCAGCAGCCCACAGGGTAACACCGGGGAGCTGTTTTTT
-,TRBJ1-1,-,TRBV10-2,CASKRPGTDTEAFF,TGCGCCAGCAAAAGGCCAGGGACTGACACTGAAGCTTTCTTT
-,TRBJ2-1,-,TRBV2,CASSARYNEQFF,TGTGCCAGCAGTGCCCGTTACAATGAGCAGTTCTTC
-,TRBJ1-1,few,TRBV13,CASSLRPDTEAFF,TGTGCCAGCAGCTTACGTCCGGACACTGAAGCTTTCTTT
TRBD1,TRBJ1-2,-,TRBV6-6,CASSYGQEAYGYTF,TGTGCCAGCAGTTATGGACAGGAAGCCTATGGCTACACCTTC
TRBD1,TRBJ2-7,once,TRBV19,CASRRQGGSYEQYF,TGTGCCAGTAGGCGACAGGGGGGGTCCTACGAGCAGTACTTC
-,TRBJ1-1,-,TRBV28,CASSSGTNTEAFF,TGTGCCAGCAGTTCGGGGACAAACACTGAAGCTTTCTTT
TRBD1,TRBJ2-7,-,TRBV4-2,CASSQENIGTDSYEQYF,TGTGCCAGCAGCCAAGAAAATATTGGGACAGACTCCTACGAGCAGTACTTC
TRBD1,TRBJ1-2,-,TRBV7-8,CASSLPGQGDGYTF,TGTGCCAGCAGCCTACCCGGACAGGGAGATGGCTACACCTTC
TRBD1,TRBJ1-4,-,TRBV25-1,CASRAGGEAEKLFF,TGTGCCAGCAGGGCAGGGGGCGAGGCTGAAAAACTGTTTTTT
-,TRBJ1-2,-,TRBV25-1,CASSTGQTFYGYTF,TGTGCCAGCAGTACCGGACAGACGTTCTATGGCTACACCTTC
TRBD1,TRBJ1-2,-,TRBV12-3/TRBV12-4,CASSLGQRRGYTF,TGTGCCAGCAGTTTGGGACAGCGCCGCGGCTACACCTTC
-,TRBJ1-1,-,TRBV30,CAWRGALSTEAFF,TGTGCCTGGAGGGGGGCTCTTAGCACTGAAGCTTTCTTT
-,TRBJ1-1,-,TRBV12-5,CASGGRNTEAFF,TGTGCTAGTGGTGGGCGGAACACTGAAGCTTTCTTT
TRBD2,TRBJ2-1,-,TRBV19,CASSLTSGIYNEQFF,TGTGCCAGTAGTCTCACTAGCGGGATCTACAATGAGCAGTTCTTC
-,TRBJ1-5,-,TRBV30,CAWSTGNLNQPQHF,TGTGCCTGGTCAACAGGGAATCTCAATCAGCCCCAGCATTTT
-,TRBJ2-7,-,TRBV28,CASLPPSKPHEQYF,TGTGCCAGCCTCCCCCCCAGTAAACCCCACGAGCAGTACTTC
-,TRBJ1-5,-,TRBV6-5,CASSSNSNQPQHF,TGTGCCAGCAGTTCTAATAGCAATCAGCCCCAGCATTTT
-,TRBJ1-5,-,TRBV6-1,CASSELPQPQHF,TGTGCCAGCAGTGAACTCCCTCAGCCCCAGCATTTT
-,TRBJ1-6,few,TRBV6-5,CASSYSLAPYSPLHF,TGTGCCAGCAGTTACTCGTTAGCTCCATATTCACCCCTCCACTTT
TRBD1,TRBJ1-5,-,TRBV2,CASRLDRGSNQPQHF,TGTGCCAGCAGGCTCGACAGGGGAAGCAATCAGCCCCAGCATTTT
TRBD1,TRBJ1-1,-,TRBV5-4,CASSGQGRNTEAFF,TGTGCCAGCAGCGGACAGGGGAGGAACACTGAAGCTTTCTTT
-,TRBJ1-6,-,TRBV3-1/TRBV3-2,CASGLQRGPLHF,TGTGCCAGCGGACTACAAAGAGGCCCCCTCCACTTT
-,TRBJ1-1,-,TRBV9,CASSAEGVNTEAFF,TGTGCCAGCAGCGCAGAAGGGGTGAACACTGAAGCTTTCTTT
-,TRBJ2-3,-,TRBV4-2,CASSQEWEAADTQYF,TGTGCCAGCAGCCAAGAATGGGAGGCGGCAGATACGCAGTATTTT
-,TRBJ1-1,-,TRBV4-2,CASSQVSRGALSTEAFF,TGTGCCAGCAGCCAAGTATCCCGGGGGGCTCTATCCACTGAAGCTTTCTTT
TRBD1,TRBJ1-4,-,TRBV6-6,CASQQGANEKLFF,TGTGCGAGTCAACAGGGGGCAAATGAAAAACTGTTTTTT
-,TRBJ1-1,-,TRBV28,CASIISGVTTEAFF,TGTGCCAGCATAATTTCAGGGGTAACAACTGAAGCTTTCTTT
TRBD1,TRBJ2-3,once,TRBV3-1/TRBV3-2,CASSRILDRERLGTQYF,TGTGCCAGCAGCCGGATACTTGACAGGGAGAGGCTTGGTACGCAGTATTTT
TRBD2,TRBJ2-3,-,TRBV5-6,CASSRQLAGESDTQYF,TGTGCCAGCAGCCGACAACTAGCGGGGGAGTCAGATACGCAGTATTTT
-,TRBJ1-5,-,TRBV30,CAWSEHLDQPQHF,TGTGCCTGGAGTGAACATCTCGATCAGCCCCAGCATTTT
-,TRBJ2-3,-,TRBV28,CASDKRGTDTQYF,TGTGCCAGCGACAAAAGAGGCACAGATACGCAGTATTTT
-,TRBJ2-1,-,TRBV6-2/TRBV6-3,CASSWRKQVEQFF,TGTGCCAGCAGTTGGCGCAAACAGGTTGAGCAGTTCTTC
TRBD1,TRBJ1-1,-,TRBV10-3,CAISEPDRGHTEAFF,TGTGCCATCAGTGAGCCAGACAGGGGGCACACTGAAGCTTTCTTT